Listed here are 3 T cell receptor beta chains from one sample, sequenced in a study of blood T cells in healthy people across ages. A sample-barcoded 5' primer and a J-beta primer mix were used in a second PCR of about 7 to 11 cycles. TCRdb used MiXCR to reprocess the 5' RACE reads, holding one entry per CDR3 protein. Of 780,000 or so distinct CDR3 sequences listed, roughly 25% are singletons. This sample also belongs to another study, concerning T cells of mothers and their children.

Sequenced: blood. The source is a boy aged 5 to 17 in good health.

This clonotype was detected a few times. V is TRBV29-1 and J is TRBJ2-3, with 9 bases fitting TRBD2. Germline loops: CDR1 SQVTM, CDR2 ANQGSEA. V was pared by 3 bases and J by 4 bases, with 2 bases of the junction left unmatched. The CDR3 sequence is 13 residues long. The CDR3 bases are TGCAGCGTTGAGGGCGGGAGGGCAGATACGCAGTATTTT. This sequence encodes CSVEGGRADTQYF.

V is TRBV4-1 and J is TRBJ2-7, with D possibly called TRBD1 or TRBD2 (5 bases each). Germline lookup yields CDR1 MGHRA and CDR2 YSYEKL. V lost 1 base to trimming and J lost 2 bases, with 21 bases between them. The CDR3 spans 18 residues. CDR3 nucleotides: TGCGCCAGCAGCCAAGGCCCGGGACCAGCGAGCGTAACCTACGAGCAGTACTTC. The encoded protein is CASSQGPGPASVTYEQYF.

The J gene is TRBJ2-7, the V gene TRBV6-2 or TRBV6-3; TRBD2 aligns across 9 bases. Germline V lookup: CDR1 MNHEY, CDR2 SVGEGT. V shed 2 bases and J 2 bases; nucleotides not matched to a gene: 4. CDR3 length: 15 amino acids. The CDR3 sequence: CASSYASSGTYEQYF. Here the CDR3 DNA reads TGTGCCAGCAGTTACGCGTCTAGCGGGACCTACGAGCAGTACTTC.